Presented here are 24 T cell receptor beta chains from one specimen sequenced in a study of T cell responses to AZD1222 COVID-19 vaccine. Some clones are missing from TCRdb's copy, which holds only in-frame ones; the method was immunoSEQ multiplex PCR. The table records 250,000 to 300,000 clones, 90% to 95% of them present only once. The sequencing here drew on peripheral blood, taken 28 days after the second AZD1222 dose. Receptors were obtained from an adult who received the AZD1222 COVID-19 vaccine.

V usage is TRBV5-1 and J usage is TRBJ1-1; 9 bases agree with TRBD1. CDR1 SGHRS and CDR2 YFSETQ come from the germline V gene. The CDR3 runs 14 residues. J gave up 5 bases and V 4 bases, and 6 bases lay outside the gene matches. CDR3 in amino acids: CASSEGQGLTEAFF. The CDR3 nucleotides are TGCGCCAGCAGCGAGGGACAGGGTTTGACTGAAGCTTTCTTT.

In DNA, the CDR3 is TGTGCCAGCAGTACCCTTCAGCGGGGCTACACCTTC. It is translated as CASSTLQRGYTF. The rearrangement uses TRBV28 and TRBJ1-2; D unclear. In germline, CDR1 is MDHEN, CDR2 SYDVKM. The CDR3 has 12 amino acids. The V gene lost 5 bases and the J gene lost 8 bases, with 12 bases spanning the gap.

This clone was recorded only once. CDR3 bases: TGTGCCAGTAGTACCAGTCCCCCTACGCTAGCGGGGGTAGCGCAGTACTTC. Its protein is CASSTSPPTLAGVAQYF. The chain recombines TRBV19 with TRBJ2-7, with 10 bases fitting TRBD2. This CDR3 has 17 residues. CDR1 and CDR2 from the germline V gene are LNHDA and SQIVND (reference sequence). V lost 4 bases and J lost 9; bases outside the gene matches: 18.

The V and J genes are TRBV4-1 and TRBJ1-2; 10 bases are a match to TRBD1. After removal of 1 base from V and 4 bases from J, the junction contained 0 bases not matched to a gene. Germline CDR1 is MGHRA and CDR2 is YSYEKL. This CDR3 comprises 14 residues. This chain's CDR3 is CASSQGTGGYGYTF. CDR3 nucleotides: TGCGCCAGCAGCCAAGGGACAGGGGGCTATGGCTACACCTTC.

The rearrangement uses TRBV5-1 and TRBJ2-7; no reliable D call. V lost 0 bases and J lost 0, with 10 bases in between. The CDR3 is made up of 15 amino acids. The germline V gene encodes CDR1 SGHRS and CDR2 YFSETQ. DNA for the CDR3: TGCGCCAGCAGCTTGGGTAGGGCTACCTCCTACGAGCAGTACTTC. Its protein is CASSLGRATSYEQYF.

The J gene is TRBJ1-2, the V gene TRBV30, with 8 bases identical to TRBD1. V trimming: 2 bases; J trimming: 8 bases; junction bases outside the gene matches: 4. This CDR3 is 12 amino acids long. The germline V gene has CDR1 GTSNPN and CDR2 SVGIG (reference sequence). The CDR3 DNA reads TGTGCCTGGAGTTCCCCAGGGGGCGGCTACACCTTC. Amino acids: CAWSSPGGGYTF.

The CDR3 DNA reads as TGTGCCAGCAGCGTAACAGGGTGGGGTGGCTACACCTTC. It is translated as CASSVTGWGGYTF. V usage is TRBV9 and J usage is TRBJ1-2, with TRBD1 as a possible D gene (6 bases). The germline gives CDR1 SGDLS, CDR2 YYNGEE. Trimming took off 1 base at V and 7 bases at J, with 11 bases between the two ends. The CDR3 contains 13 residues.

About this clone itself: The DNA is left out, because the CDR3 cannot be placed on it with certainty; the CDR3 is given as TCRdb lists it. The V gene is TRBV27, the J gene TRBJ1-6. A total of 15 residues make up the CDR3, ends included. Germline V gene lookup returns CDR1 MNHEY and CDR2 SMNVEV (reference sequence). The CDR3 loop is CASSSSADYNSPLHF.

The chain uses TRBV5-5 and TRBJ1-5, with TRBD1 as a possible D gene (6 bases). CDR3 length equals 14 residues. The V gene's germline CDR1 is SGHKS and CDR2 YYEKEE (reference sequence). V shed 3 bases and J shed 6 bases, with 13 bases lying between them. DNA of the CDR3: TGTGCCAGCAGCTCGAAGGGGGGAGGTCAGCCCCAGCATTTT. Translation gives CASSSKGGGQPQHF.

This chain links TRBV24-1 with TRBJ2-7; 10 positions match TRBD2. V was clipped by 10 bases and J by 1 base; unmatched bases: 3. This CDR3 contains 13 residues. Germline CDR1 reads KGHDR; CDR2 reads SFDVKD. This CDR3 reads CATSGRQSYEQYF. For the CDR3, the DNA is TGTGCCACTAGCGGGAGGCAATCCTACGAGCAGTACTTC.

Here the CDR3 DNA reads TGTGCCAGCAGTCGGGCGGGGGGGCAAGGTGAGCAGTTCTTC. Protein: CASSRAGGQGEQFF. The chain uses TRBV6-1 and TRBJ2-1; 9 nucleotides agree with TRBD2. Germline lookup yields CDR1 MNHNS and CDR2 SASEGT. V dropped 5 bases and J dropped 9; count of bases not matched to a gene: 8. This CDR3 is built from 14 residues.

The chain joins TRBV5-6 to TRBJ1-3, with TRBD1 identical over 9 bases. The V and J ends lost 7 bases and 6 bases, in that order; junction bases with no gene match: 8. Germline assignment: CDR1 SGHDT and CDR2 YYEEEE. This CDR3 is 14 amino acids long. DNA of the CDR3: TGTGCCAGCGAGGGACAGGGCCTGGAAAACACCATATATTTT. This sequence encodes CASEGQGLENTIYF. The full variable domain, with the rest looked up from reference TRBV5-6 and TRBJ1-3, is DAGVTQSPTHLIKTRGQQVTLRCSPKSGHDTVSWYQQALGQGPQFIFQYYEEEERQRGNFPDRFSGHQFPNYSSELNVNALLLGDSALYLCASEGQGLENTIYFGEGSWLTVV.

This chain links TRBV10-3 with TRBJ2-2; 7 nucleotides align to TRBD1. V shed 6 bases and J 0 bases; nucleotides not matched to a gene: 4. Germline CDR1 ENHRY, CDR2 SYGVKD. CDR3 length: 15 residues. CDR3 DNA: TGTGCCATCAGACGTGGGACAGCGAACACCGGGGAGCTGTTTTTT. Translation: CAIRRGTANTGELFF.

This rearrangement joins TRBV6-5 to TRBJ2-7, with TRBD1 matching 8 bases. With V trimmed by 6 bases and J by 6 bases, 13 bases remained unmatched. This CDR3 is built from 15 residues. Germline values: CDR1 MNHEY, CDR2 SVGAGI. The CDR3 bases are TGTGCCAGCAGCCCCCCGGGACAGGATTTGAGCGAGCAGTACTTC. Its translation: CASSPPGQDLSEQYF.

V gene TRBV5-4 combines with J gene TRBJ2-1; tentatively, D is TRBD1 or TRBD2 (5 bases each). CDR3 length: 17 residues. V was clipped by 4 bases and J by 3 bases, with 20 bases between them. CDR1 and CDR2 from the germline V gene are SGHNT and YYREEE (reference sequence). Here the CDR3 DNA reads TGTGCCAGCAGCCCCCGGGGACGGGGTGGGATCTACAATGAGCAGTTCTTC. It is translated as CASSPRGRGGIYNEQFF.

V usage is TRBV28 and J usage is TRBJ2-2; the match to TRBD2 covers 7 bases. Germline CDR1 and CDR2: MDHEN and SYDVKM. V was clipped by 10 bases and J by 2 bases; unmatched bases: 4. This CDR3 region has 13 residues. As DNA, the CDR3 is TGTGCCACCACAGCGGGAAACACCGGGGAGCTGTTTTTT. It translates to CATTAGNTGELFF.

The genes are TRBV4-1 and TRBJ1-5; D may be TRBD1 (6 bases). Germline CDR1 is MGHRA and CDR2 is YSYEKL. The CDR3 is 15 residues long. Trimming took off 4 bases at V and 4 bases at J, with 14 bases between the two ends. The DNA of the CDR3 is TGCGCCAGCAGCCCGGACAGAGGGCCTAATCAGCCCCAGCATTTT. Amino acid sequence: CASSPDRGPNQPQHF.

CDR3 DNA: TGTGCCAGCAGCCAATTGACAGGGGACTCCTATAATTCACCCCTCCACTTT. The encoded protein is CASSQLTGDSYNSPLHF. The V call is TRBV4-2, the J call TRBJ1-6, with 8 bases identical to TRBD1. The germline gives CDR1 LGHNA, CDR2 YNFKEQ. With 2 bases clipped from V and 0 bases from J, the junction kept 3 bases outside the gene matches. The CDR3 length is 17 residues.

In its sample, this clone was seen once. The CDR3 DNA reads as TGTGCCAGCAGGACTAAATCAGGGGGCGTGCAATACGAGCAGTACTTC. This gives the protein CASRTKSGGVQYEQYF. The chain recombines TRBV9 with TRBJ2-7, with 8 bases aligning to TRBD1. From germline, CDR1 is SGDLS and CDR2 YYNGEE. Trimming at V came to 5 bases and at J to 4 bases, leaving 14 bases not matched to a gene. The CDR3 runs to 16 residues.

The CDR3 DNA sequence: TGTGCCAGCAGTTTTAAGGGGAACTATGGCTACACCTTC. It is translated as CASSFKGNYGYTF. The chain joins TRBV28 to TRBJ1-2, with D possibly matching TRBD1 (5 bases). CDR3 size: 13 residues. Germline V gives CDR1 MDHEN, CDR2 SYDVKM. V was pared by 3 bases and J by 2 bases, with 7 bases between.

This clone was seen more than once but under ten times. The chain links TRBV3-1 (or the pseudogene TRBV3-2) to TRBJ2-2; D is ambiguous. Germline CDR1 and CDR2: LGHDT and YNNKEL (reference sequence). The ends were cut back, 3 bases at V and 5 bases at J, with 7 bases in the middle. The CDR3 is 13 amino acids. Here the CDR3 reads CASSHSGTGELFF. Written as DNA, the CDR3 is TGTGCCAGCAGCCATTCCGGAACCGGGGAGCTGTTTTTT.

This clone was counted once. CDR3 sequence (DNA): TGCGCCAGCAGCTTGGCGGCACAAGCTAACTATGGCTACACCTTC. It yields the protein CASSLAAQANYGYTF. The V and J genes are TRBV5-1 and TRBJ1-2; D unresolved. The V end was cut by 0 bases, the J end by 0 bases, with 9 bases between. CDR3 length equals 15 residues. Germline values: CDR1 SGHRS, CDR2 YFSETQ. The variable domain in full, with the rest retrieved from reference TRBV5-1 and TRBJ1-2, is KAGVTQTPRYLIKTRGQQVTLSCSPISGHRSVSWYQQTPGQGLQFLFEYFSETQRNKGNFPGRFSGRQFSNSRSEMNVSTLELGDSALYLCASSLAAQANYGYTFGSGTRLTVV.

The CDR3 region has the DNA TGTGCCAGCAGCCCTGATGATGGAGCCGGAGAGACCCAGTACTTC. This codes for CASSPDDGAGETQYF. The genes are TRBV9 and TRBJ2-5; no clear D. CDR1 SGDLS and CDR2 YYNGEE come from the germline V gene. This CDR3 contains 15 residues. V lost 4 bases and J 4 bases, leaving 17 bases between the germline ends.

This chain connects TRBV19 to TRBJ2-2; 9 bases fit TRBD1. J was trimmed by 5 bases and V by 9 bases; bases with no gene match: 7. The CDR3 totals 14 residues. The V gene's germline CDR1 is LNHDA and CDR2 SQIVND (reference sequence). CDR3 sequence (DNA): TGTGCCAGCATAAACAGGGGGCTAACCGGGGAGCTGTTTTTT. The encoded protein is CASINRGLTGELFF.